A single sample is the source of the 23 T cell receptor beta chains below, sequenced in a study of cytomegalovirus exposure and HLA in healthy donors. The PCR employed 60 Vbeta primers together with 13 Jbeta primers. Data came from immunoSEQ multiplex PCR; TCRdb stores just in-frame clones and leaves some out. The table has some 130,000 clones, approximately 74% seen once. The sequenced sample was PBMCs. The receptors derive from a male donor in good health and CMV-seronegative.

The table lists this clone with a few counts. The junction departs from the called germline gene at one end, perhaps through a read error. CDR3 coding DNA: TGTTCCAGCAGCTTAGGGCCCGTAACAATGGATACGCAGTATTTT. Amino acid sequence: CSSSLGPVTMDTQYF. The rearrangement joins TRBV7-9 to TRBJ2-3; D ambiguous. This CDR3 is built from 15 residues. From germline, CDR1 is SEHNR and CDR2 FQNEAQ (reference sequence).

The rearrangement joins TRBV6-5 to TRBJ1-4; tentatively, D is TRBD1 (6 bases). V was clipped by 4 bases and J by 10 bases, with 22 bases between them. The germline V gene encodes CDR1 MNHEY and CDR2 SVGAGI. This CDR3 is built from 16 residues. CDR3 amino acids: CASSSTSTGSVGKLFF. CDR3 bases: TGTGCCAGCAGTTCCACCTCTACAGGGTCTGTAGGAAAACTGTTTTTT.

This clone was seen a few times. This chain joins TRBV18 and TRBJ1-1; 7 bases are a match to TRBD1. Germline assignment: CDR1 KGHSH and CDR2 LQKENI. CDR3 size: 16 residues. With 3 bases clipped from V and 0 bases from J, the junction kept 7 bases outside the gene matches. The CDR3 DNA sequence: TGTGCCAGCTCACCGGGGCAGGGGGGCATGAACACTGAAGCTTTCTTT. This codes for CASSPGQGGMNTEAFF. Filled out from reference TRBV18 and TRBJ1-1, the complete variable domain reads NAGVMQNPRHLVRRRGQEARLRCSPMKGHSHVYWYRQLPEEGLKFMVYLQKENIIDESGMPKERFSAEFPKEGPSILRIQQVVRGDSAAYFCASSPGQGGMNTEAFFGQGTRLTVV.

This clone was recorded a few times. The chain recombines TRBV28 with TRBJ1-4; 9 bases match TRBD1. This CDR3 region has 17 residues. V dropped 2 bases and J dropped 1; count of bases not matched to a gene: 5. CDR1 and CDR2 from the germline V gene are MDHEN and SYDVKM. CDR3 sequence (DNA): TGTGCCAGCAGTTTAAGGACAGGGGTATTAACTAATGAAAAACTGTTTTTT. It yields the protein CASSLRTGVLTNEKLFF.

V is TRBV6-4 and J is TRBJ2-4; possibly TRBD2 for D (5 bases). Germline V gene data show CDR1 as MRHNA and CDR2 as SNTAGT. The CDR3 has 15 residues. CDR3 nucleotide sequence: TGTGCTTTGGGTGGGGAGAAACTAGCCAAAAACATTCAGTACTTC. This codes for CALGGEKLAKNIQYF.

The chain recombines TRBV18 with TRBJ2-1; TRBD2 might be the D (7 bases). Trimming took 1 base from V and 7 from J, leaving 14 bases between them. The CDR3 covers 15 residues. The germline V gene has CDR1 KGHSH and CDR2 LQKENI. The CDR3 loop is CASSPLAEGGNEQFF. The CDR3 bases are TGTGCCAGCTCACCACTGGCGGAGGGGGGGAATGAGCAGTTCTTC. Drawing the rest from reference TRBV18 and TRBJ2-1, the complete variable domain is NAGVMQNPRHLVRRRGQEARLRCSPMKGHSHVYWYRQLPEEGLKFMVYLQKENIIDESGMPKERFSAEFPKEGPSILRIQQVVRGDSAAYFCASSPLAEGGNEQFFGPGTRLTVL.

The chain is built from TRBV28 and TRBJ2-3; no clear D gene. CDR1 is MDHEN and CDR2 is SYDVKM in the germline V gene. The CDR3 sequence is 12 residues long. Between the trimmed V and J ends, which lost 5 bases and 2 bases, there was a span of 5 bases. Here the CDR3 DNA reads TGTGCCAGCAGTCCGTTCACAGATACGCAGTATTTT. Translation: CASSPFTDTQYF.

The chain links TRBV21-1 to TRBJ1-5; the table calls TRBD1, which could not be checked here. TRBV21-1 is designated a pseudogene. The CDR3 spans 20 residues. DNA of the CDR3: TGTGCCAGCAGCAAAGCGCGCTCAACCCGGGACAGGGTGGTTAGTCAGCCCCAGCATTTT. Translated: CASSKARSTRDRVVSQPQHF.

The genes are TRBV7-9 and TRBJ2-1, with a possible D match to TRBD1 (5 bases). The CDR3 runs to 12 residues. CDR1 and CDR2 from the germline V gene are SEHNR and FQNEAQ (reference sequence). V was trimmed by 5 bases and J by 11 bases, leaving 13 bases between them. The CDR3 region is CASSQGAFKQFF. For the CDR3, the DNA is TGTGCCAGCAGCCAAGGGGCGTTTAAGCAGTTCTTC.

The CDR3 is CASRIGGGAKDTQYF. DNA for the CDR3: TGTGCCAGCAGGATAGGGGGAGGGGCCAAGGATACGCAGTATTTT. The genes are TRBV28 and TRBJ2-3; a possible D gene is TRBD2 (7 bases). CDR3 length: 15 residues. Trimming cost V 6 bases and J 6 bases, with 19 bases left between them. Germline CDR1 MDHEN, CDR2 SYDVKM.

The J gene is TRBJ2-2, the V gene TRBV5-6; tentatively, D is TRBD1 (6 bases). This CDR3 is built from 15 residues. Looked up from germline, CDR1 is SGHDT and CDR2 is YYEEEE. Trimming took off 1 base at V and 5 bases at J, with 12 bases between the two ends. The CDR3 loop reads CASSLSTGRTGELFF. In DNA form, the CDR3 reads TGTGCCAGCAGCTTGTCGACAGGCCGAACCGGGGAGCTGTTTTTT.

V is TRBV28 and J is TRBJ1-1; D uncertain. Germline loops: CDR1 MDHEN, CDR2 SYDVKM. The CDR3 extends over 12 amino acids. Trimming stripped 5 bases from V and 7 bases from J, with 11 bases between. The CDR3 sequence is CASSPGGVEAFF. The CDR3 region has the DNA TGTGCCAGCAGTCCGGGAGGAGTTGAAGCTTTCTTT.

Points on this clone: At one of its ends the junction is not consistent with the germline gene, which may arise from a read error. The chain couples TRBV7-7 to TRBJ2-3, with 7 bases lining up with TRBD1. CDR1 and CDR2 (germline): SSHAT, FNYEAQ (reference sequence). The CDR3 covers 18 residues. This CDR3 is CASSLALRGQPGADTQYF. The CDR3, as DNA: TGTGCTAGCAGCTTAGCCCTGAGGGGGCAACCTGGGGCAGATACGCAGTATTTT.

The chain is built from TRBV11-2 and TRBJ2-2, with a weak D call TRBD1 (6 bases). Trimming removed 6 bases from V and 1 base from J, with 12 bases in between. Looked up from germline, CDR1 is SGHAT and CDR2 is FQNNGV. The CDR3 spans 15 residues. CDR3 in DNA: TGTGCCAGCAGAGACCTGGACAGGAACACCGGGGAGCTGTTTTTT. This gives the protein CASRDLDRNTGELFF. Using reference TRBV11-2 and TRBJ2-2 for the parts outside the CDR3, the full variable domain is EAGVAQSPRYKIIEKRQSVAFWCNPISGHATLYWYQQILGQGPKLLIQFQNNGVVDDSQLPKDRFSAERLKGVDSTLKIQPAKLEDSAVYLCASRDLDRNTGELFFGEGSRLTVL.

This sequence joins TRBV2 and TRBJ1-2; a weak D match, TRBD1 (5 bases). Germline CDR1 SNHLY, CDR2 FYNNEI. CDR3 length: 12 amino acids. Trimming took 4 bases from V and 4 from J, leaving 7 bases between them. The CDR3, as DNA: TGTGCCAGCAGTGCCAGGGCCTATGGCTACACCTTC. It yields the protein CASSARAYGYTF.

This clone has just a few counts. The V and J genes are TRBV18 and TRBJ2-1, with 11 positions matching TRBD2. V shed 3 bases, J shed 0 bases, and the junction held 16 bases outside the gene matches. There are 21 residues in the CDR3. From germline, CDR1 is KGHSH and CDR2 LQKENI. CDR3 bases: TGTGCCAGCTCACCCGCGCCTATTGTAGCGGGAGGGCCCGGCTCCTACAATGAGCAGTTCTTC. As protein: CASSPAPIVAGGPGSYNEQFF.

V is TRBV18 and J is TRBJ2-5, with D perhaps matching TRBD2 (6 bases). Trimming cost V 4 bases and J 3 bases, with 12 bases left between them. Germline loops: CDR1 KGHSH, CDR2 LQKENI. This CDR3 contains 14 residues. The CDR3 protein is CASSRGLGKETQYF. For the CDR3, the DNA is TGTGCCAGCTCACGGGGACTCGGAAAAGAGACCCAGTACTTC.

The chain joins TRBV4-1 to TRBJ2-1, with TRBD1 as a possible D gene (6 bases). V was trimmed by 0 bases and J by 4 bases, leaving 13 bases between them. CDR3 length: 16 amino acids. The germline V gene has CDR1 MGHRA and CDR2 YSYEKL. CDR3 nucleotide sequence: TGCGCCAGCAGCCAAGAATCCGCAGGGGTTTACAATGAGCAGTTCTTC. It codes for CASSQESAGVYNEQFF.

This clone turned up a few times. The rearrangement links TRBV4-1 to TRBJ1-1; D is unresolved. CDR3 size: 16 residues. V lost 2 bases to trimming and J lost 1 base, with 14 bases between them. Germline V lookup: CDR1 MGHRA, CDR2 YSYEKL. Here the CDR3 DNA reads TGCGCCAGCAGCCAACAGTTTCCCCGGAGGAACACTGAAGCTTTCTTT. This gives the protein CASSQQFPRRNTEAFF.

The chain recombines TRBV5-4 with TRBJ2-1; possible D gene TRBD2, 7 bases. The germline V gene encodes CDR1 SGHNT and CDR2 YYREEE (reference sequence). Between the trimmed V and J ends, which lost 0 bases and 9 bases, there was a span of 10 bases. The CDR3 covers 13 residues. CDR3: CASSLGGGGEQFF. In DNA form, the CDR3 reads TGTGCCAGCAGCTTGGGGGGAGGGGGTGAGCAGTTCTTC.

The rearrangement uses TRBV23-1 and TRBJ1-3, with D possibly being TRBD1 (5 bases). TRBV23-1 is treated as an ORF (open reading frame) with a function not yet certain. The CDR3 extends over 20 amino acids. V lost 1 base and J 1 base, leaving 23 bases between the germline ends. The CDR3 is CASSQCPRVGVGFSGNTIYF. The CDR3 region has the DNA TGCGCCAGCAGTCAATGCCCTAGAGTAGGGGTAGGCTTTTCTGGAAACACCATATATTTT.

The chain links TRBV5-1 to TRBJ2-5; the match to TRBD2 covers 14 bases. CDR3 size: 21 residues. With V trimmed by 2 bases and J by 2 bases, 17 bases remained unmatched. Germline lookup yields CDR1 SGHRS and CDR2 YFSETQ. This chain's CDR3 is CASSFPIGDGTSGSGQETQYF. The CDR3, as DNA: TGCGCCAGCAGCTTCCCCATCGGTGACGGGACTAGCGGGAGTGGGCAAGAGACCCAGTACTTC.

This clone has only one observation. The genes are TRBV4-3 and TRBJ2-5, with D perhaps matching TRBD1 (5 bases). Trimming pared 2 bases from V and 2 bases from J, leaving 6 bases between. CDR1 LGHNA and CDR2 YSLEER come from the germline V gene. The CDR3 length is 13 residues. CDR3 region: CASSQYRQETQYF. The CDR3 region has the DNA TGCGCCAGCAGCCAATACAGGCAAGAGACCCAGTACTTC.